This TCR beta chain is from a study of T cells in Graves' hyperthyroidism and ophthalmopathy. Orbital computed tomography and thyroid ultrasound, together with serum TRAb and thyroxine and clinical symptoms, were used for diagnoses. Template material for amplifying TCR beta CDR3 regions consisted of RNA transcripts. The HTBI primer set drove a first-round RT-PCR of the TCR CDR3. Each CDR3 protein is one row after TCRdb ran MiXCR on the multiplex PCR reads. The table records about 320,000 distinct CDR3 sequences, about 15% of them present only once. In its sample, this clonotype was seen a few times. There are 13 residues in the CDR3. The V end lost 5 bases, the J end lost 1 base, and 8 bases lay between the germline ends.

The sample consisted of blood. This rearrangement joins TRBV12-3 or TRBV12-4 to TRBJ2-5; weak D call: TRBD1 (5 bases). This clonotype was sampled from a man aged 25 to 45 with Graves' hyperthyroidism. CDR3 residues: CASSGAFQETQYF. The CDR3 DNA follows: TGTGCCAGCAGTGGGGCTTTCCAAGAGACCCAGTACTTC.